The next 22 T cell receptor beta chains were all read from a single sample in a study of T cells in Graves' hyperthyroidism and ophthalmopathy. RNA transcripts provided the source from which TCR beta CDR3 regions were amplified. RT-PCR in the first round (using the HTBI primer set) targeted the TCR CDR3. TCRdb itself ran the multiplex PCR reads through MiXCR, one entry per CDR3 protein. Altogether hundreds of thousands of distinct CDR3 sequences are present, around 20% being singletons, with the ten largest covering 16%. Sequenced input: blood. These receptors originate from a woman aged 50 to 65 with Graves' hyperthyroidism that later progressed to Graves' ophthalmopathy.

The V call is TRBV9, the J call TRBJ2-7; 7 bases line up with TRBD1. CDR1 and CDR2 from the germline V gene are SGDLS and YYNGEE. Unmatched junction bases numbered 6, after V lost 4 bases and J lost 2 bases. There are 14 residues in the CDR3. The CDR3 DNA reads TGTGCCAGCAGCACGACGGGACAGACCTACGAGCAGTACTTC. This translates into CASSTTGQTYEQYF.

Note on this clonotype: A junction boundary mismatches the germline segment, possibly from a read error. The chain uses TRBV7-7 and TRBJ1-6, with D hard to call. Germline V gene sequence: CDR1 SSHAT, CDR2 FNYEAQ (reference sequence). The CDR3 is 16 amino acids. The CDR3 protein is CASSLSPGRKNSPLHF. The CDR3 DNA sequence: TGTGCTAGCAGCTTAAGTCCCGGACGGAAAAATTCACCCCTCCACTTT.

This clonotype has ten or more counts. This chain joins TRBV15 and TRBJ1-2, with D unresolved. The V and J ends lost 2 bases and 6 bases respectively, with 13 bases between them. The CDR3 is 14 amino acids. CDR1 LNHNV and CDR2 YYDKDF come from the germline V gene (reference sequence). The CDR3 reads CATSRLPLVHGYTF. CDR3 nucleotides: TGTGCCACCAGCAGACTCCCCTTGGTACATGGCTACACCTTC. The full variable domain, its missing parts supplied by reference TRBV15 and TRBJ1-2, is DAMVIQNPRYQVTQFGKPVTLSCSQTLNHNVMYWYQQKSSQAPKLLFHYYDKDFNNEADTPDNFQSRRPNTSFCFLDIRSPGLGDTAMYLCATSRLPLVHGYTFGSGTRLTVV.

This clonotype was found a few times. The chain carries TRBV5-5 and TRBJ2-1, with TRBD1 matching 7 bases. The CDR3 has 15 amino acids. Trimming removed 3 bases from V and 6 bases from J; junction bases left unmatched: 9. Germline values: CDR1 SGHKS, CDR2 YYEKEE (reference sequence). The CDR3 is CASSWRGGAGNEQFF. CDR3 DNA: TGTGCCAGCAGCTGGCGAGGGGGCGCGGGCAATGAGCAGTTCTTC.

This clonotype has more than one count but fewer than ten. CDR3: CASSSEDFQETQYF. Written as DNA, the CDR3 is TGTGCCAGTAGTAGCGAAGACTTCCAAGAGACCCAGTACTTC. The rearrangement uses TRBV11-2 and TRBJ2-5, with D possibly matching TRBD2 (5 bases). CDR1 is SGHAT, CDR2 FQNNGV, per germline. Trimming took 9 bases from V and 1 from J, leaving 15 bases between them. This CDR3 is built from 14 residues. The entire variable domain, with the rest obtained from reference TRBV11-2 and TRBJ2-5, is as follows: EAGVAQSPRYKIIEKRQSVAFWCNPISGHATLYWYQQILGQGPKLLIQFQNNGVVDDSQLPKDRFSAERLKGVDSTLKIQPAKLEDSAVYLCASSSEDFQETQYFGPGTRLLVL.

This clonotype was observed many times. The rearrangement joins TRBV18 to TRBJ1-5; 11 bases align to TRBD1. CDR3 length equals 15 residues. V was clipped by 3 bases and J by 6 bases; unmatched bases: 4. Germline CDR1 is KGHSH and CDR2 is LQKENI. The CDR3 sequence is CASSPGQGAIQPQHF. CDR3 DNA sequence: TGTGCCAGCTCACCCGGACAGGGGGCGATTCAGCCCCAGCATTTT. The entire variable domain, with the rest obtained from reference TRBV18 and TRBJ1-5, is as follows: NAGVMQNPRHLVRRRGQEARLRCSPMKGHSHVYWYRQLPEEGLKFMVYLQKENIIDESGMPKERFSAEFPKEGPSILRIQQVVRGDSAAYFCASSPGQGAIQPQHFGDGTRLSIL.

The chain combines TRBV28 with TRBJ2-7; 10 bases align to TRBD1. Germline trimming cut 11 bases from V and 4 bases from J; bases unmatched to any gene: 8. This CDR3 comprises 13 residues. Germline CDR1 is MDHEN and CDR2 is SYDVKM. CDR3 loop: CAAGGTGVYEQYF. CDR3 nucleotides: TGTGCCGCGGGTGGGACAGGGGTTTACGAGCAGTACTTC.

This clonotype turned up a few times. CDR3 DNA sequence: TGTGCCAGCAGTGCCGGGACAAGTTACAATGAGCAGTTCTTC. This codes for CASSAGTSYNEQFF. The chain employs TRBV6-1 and TRBJ2-1; perhaps TRBD1 as D (6 bases). Germline CDR1 reads MNHNS; CDR2 reads SASEGT. Trimming removed 4 bases at V and 4 bases at J, with 11 bases between. This CDR3 spans 14 amino acids.

The rearrangement uses TRBV5-1 and TRBJ1-2; D might be TRBD1 (5 bases). The V end lost 6 bases, the J end lost 3 bases, and 12 bases lay between the germline ends. The CDR3 runs 13 residues. Germline V gene lookup returns CDR1 SGHRS and CDR2 YFSETQ. CDR3 amino acids: CASTPGTDYGYTF. The CDR3 region has the DNA TGCGCCAGCACCCCAGGGACGGACTATGGCTACACCTTC.

This clonotype has a count of ten or more. V usage is TRBV13 and J usage is TRBJ2-5; D is perhaps TRBD1 (6 bases). Trimming stripped 5 bases from V and 0 bases from J, with 13 bases between. The V gene's germline CDR1 is PRHDT and CDR2 FYEKMQ (reference sequence). This CDR3 region has 15 residues. CDR3 nucleotides: TGTGCCAGCAGCCCAGTAGGGGGTAACCAAGAGACCCAGTACTTC. This translates into CASSPVGGNQETQYF.

This clonotype was seen more than once but under ten times. The rearrangement uses TRBV12-3 or TRBV12-4 and TRBJ2-4; weak D call: TRBD2 (6 bases). This CDR3 has 14 residues. The V end lost 3 bases, the J end lost 8 bases, and 14 bases lay between the germline ends. The CDR3 here is CASSFAGNRDIQYF. The DNA of the CDR3 is TGTGCCAGCAGTTTTGCGGGGAATAGGGACATTCAGTACTTC.

The chain recombines TRBV5-1 with TRBJ2-3; weak D call: TRBD1 (7 bases). The CDR3 is 16 residues long. V gave up 4 bases and J gave up 6 bases, with 21 bases separating them. The germline CDR1 and CDR2 sequences are SGHRS and YFSETQ. The CDR3 is CASSSRGQVGGDTQYF. Here the CDR3 DNA reads TGCGCCAGCAGCAGTAGGGGGCAAGTTGGAGGGGATACGCAGTATTTT. The complete variable domain, with remaining parts taken from reference TRBV5-1 and TRBJ2-3, reads KAGVTQTPRYLIKTRGQQVTLSCSPISGHRSVSWYQQTPGQGLQFLFEYFSETQRNKGNFPGRFSGRQFSNSRSEMNVSTLELGDSALYLCASSSRGQVGGDTQYFGPGTRLTVL.

This clonotype was found many times. This rearrangement joins TRBV20-1 to TRBJ2-1; D gene uncertain. The CDR3 has 13 amino acids. Trimming cost V 3 bases and J 2 bases, with 8 bases left between them. Germline-derived CDR1 and CDR2 are DFQATT and SNEGSKA (reference sequence). The DNA of the CDR3 is TGCAGTGCTAGCGGCAGCGCCTACAATGAGCAGTTCTTC. This gives the protein CSASGSAYNEQFF.

This chain uses TRBV18 with TRBJ1-1; 8 bases are a match to TRBD1. This CDR3 contains 15 residues. CDR1 is KGHSH and CDR2 is LQKENI in the germline V gene. V was pared by 3 bases and J by 5 bases, with 8 bases of the junction left unmatched. The CDR3 spells CASSPLRTGRTEAFF. The CDR3 DNA follows: TGTGCCAGCTCACCGCTAAGGACAGGGAGGACTGAAGCTTTCTTT. Complete variable domain (other parts from reference TRBV18 and TRBJ1-1): NAGVMQNPRHLVRRRGQEARLRCSPMKGHSHVYWYRQLPEEGLKFMVYLQKENIIDESGMPKERFSAEFPKEGPSILRIQQVVRGDSAAYFCASSPLRTGRTEAFFGQGTRLTVV.

In its sample, this clonotype was seen many times. The rearrangement uses TRBV12-3 or TRBV12-4 and TRBJ2-1; possibly TRBD2 for D (5 bases). CDR3 length equals 15 residues. V was trimmed by 6 bases and J by 2 bases, leaving 14 bases between them. The CDR3 protein is CASSSRGPAYNEQFF. CDR3 sequence (DNA): TGTGCCAGCAGCTCACGGGGTCCAGCCTACAATGAGCAGTTCTTC.

The chain links TRBV10-3 to TRBJ2-5; 8 bases line up with TRBD1. V lost 6 bases and J lost 5; bases outside the gene matches: 8. Germline CDR1 reads ENHRY; CDR2 reads SYGVKD. The CDR3 has 14 residues. CDR3 in DNA: TGTGCCATCAGCCGGACAGGGATGGGGGAGACCCAGTACTTC. Protein: CAISRTGMGETQYF.

This clonotype was recorded a few times. The chain joins TRBV11-2 to TRBJ2-5, with a tentative D call TRBD2 (6 bases). The CDR3 loop spans 14 amino acids. Germline CDR1 reads SGHAT; CDR2 reads FQNNGV. The ends were cut back, 2 bases at V and 1 base at J, with 8 bases in the middle. The CDR3 loop reads CASSLRLVQETQYF. For the CDR3, the DNA is TGTGCCAGCAGCTTACGACTAGTCCAAGAGACCCAGTACTTC. Looking up the rest from reference TRBV11-2 and TRBJ2-5 gives the full variable domain: EAGVAQSPRYKIIEKRQSVAFWCNPISGHATLYWYQQILGQGPKLLIQFQNNGVVDDSQLPKDRFSAERLKGVDSTLKIQPAKLEDSAVYLCASSLRLVQETQYFGPGTRLLVL.

This clonotype was seen at least ten times. The junction departs from the called germline gene at one end, perhaps through a read error. The chain is built from TRBV7-3 and TRBJ1-1; D call uncertain. The V gene's germline CDR1 is SGHTA and CDR2 FQGTGA. The CDR3 totals 14 residues. CDR3 bases: TGCGCCAGCAGCTTGGGTAGGGCGAACACTGAAGCTTTCTTT. Encoded protein: CASSLGRANTEAFF.

Many counts were recorded for this clonotype. Compared with germline, one end of the junction differs, possibly owing to a read error. The chain combines TRBV6-1 with TRBJ1-1, with a weak D call TRBD1 (5 bases). The CDR3 is made up of 17 amino acids. In germline, CDR1 is MNHNS, CDR2 SASEGT. The CDR3, as DNA: TGTGCCAGCAGTTTACGACGACTAGGTGGGGGGAACGCTGAAGCTTTCTTT. Residues: CASSLRRLGGGNAEAFF.

This clonotype was counted between two and nine times. V usage is TRBV3-1 and J usage is TRBJ2-6; 7 nucleotides line up with TRBD1. The J segment lost 2 bases and the V segment lost 6 bases, leaving 4 bases of the junction unmatched. The CDR3 length is 15 residues. Germline CDR1 LGHDT, CDR2 YNNKEL (reference sequence). This chain's CDR3 is CASRPTGTGANVLTF. CDR3 sequence (DNA): TGTGCCAGCAGGCCGACAGGGACTGGGGCCAACGTCCTGACTTTC.

This clonotype has ten or more counts. V gene TRBV2 combines with J gene TRBJ1-4, with TRBD1 identical over 7 bases. The V gene's germline CDR1 is SNHLY and CDR2 FYNNEI. Trimming at V came to 5 bases and at J to 6 bases, leaving 3 bases not matched to a gene. The CDR3 sequence is 13 residues long. This CDR3 is CASSIGTDEKLFF. The CDR3 nucleotides read TGTGCCAGCAGTATCGGGACAGATGAAAAACTGTTTTTT.

This clonotype was observed many times. The J gene is TRBJ2-1, the V gene TRBV5-6; D not resolved. The CDR3 extends over 14 amino acids. Looked up from germline, CDR1 is SGHDT and CDR2 is YYEEEE. Trimming pared 10 bases from V and 0 bases from J, leaving 14 bases between. The CDR3 DNA reads TGTGCCTCGATCAGTTATTACTCCTACAATGAGCAGTTCTTC. Encoded protein: CASISYYSYNEQFF.